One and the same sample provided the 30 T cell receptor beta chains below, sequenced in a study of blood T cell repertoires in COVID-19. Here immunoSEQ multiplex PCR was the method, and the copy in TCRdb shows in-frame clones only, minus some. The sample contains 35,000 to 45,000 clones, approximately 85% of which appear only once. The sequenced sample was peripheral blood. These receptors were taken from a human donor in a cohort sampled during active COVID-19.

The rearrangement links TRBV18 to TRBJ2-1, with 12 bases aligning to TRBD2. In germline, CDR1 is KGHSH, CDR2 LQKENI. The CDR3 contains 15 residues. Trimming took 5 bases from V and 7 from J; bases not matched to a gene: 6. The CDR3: CASSTSGGFKNEQFF. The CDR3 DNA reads TGTGCCAGCTCAACTAGCGGGGGGTTTAAGAATGAGCAGTTCTTC.

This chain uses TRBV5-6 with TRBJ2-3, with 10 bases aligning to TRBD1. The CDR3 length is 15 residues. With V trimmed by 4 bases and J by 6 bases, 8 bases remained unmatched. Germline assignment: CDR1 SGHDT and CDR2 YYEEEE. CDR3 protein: CASSLVGTGVDTQYF. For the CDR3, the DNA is TGTGCCAGCAGCCTCGTGGGGACAGGGGTGGATACGCAGTATTTT.

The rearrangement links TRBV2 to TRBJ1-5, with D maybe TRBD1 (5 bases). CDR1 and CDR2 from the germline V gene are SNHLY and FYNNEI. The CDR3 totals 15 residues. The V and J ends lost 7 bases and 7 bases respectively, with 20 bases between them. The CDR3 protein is CASKGSGGWDQPQHF. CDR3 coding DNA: TGTGCCAGCAAAGGGTCCGGAGGGTGGGACCAGCCCCAGCATTTT.

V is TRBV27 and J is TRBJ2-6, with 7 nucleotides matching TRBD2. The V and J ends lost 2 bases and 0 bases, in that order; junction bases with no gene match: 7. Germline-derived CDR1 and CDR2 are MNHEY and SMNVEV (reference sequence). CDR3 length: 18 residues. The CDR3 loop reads CASSLHGGRHSGANVLTF. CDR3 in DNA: TGTGCCAGCAGTTTACACGGGGGGAGGCACTCTGGGGCCAACGTCCTGACTTTC.

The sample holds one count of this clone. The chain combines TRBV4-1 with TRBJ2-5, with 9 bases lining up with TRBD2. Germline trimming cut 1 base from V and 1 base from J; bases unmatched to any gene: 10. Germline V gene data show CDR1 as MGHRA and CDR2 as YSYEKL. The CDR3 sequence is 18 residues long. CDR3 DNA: TGCGCCAGCAGCCAAGGCATCGTGCGGGGGGGATTCCAAGAGACCCAGTACTTC. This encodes CASSQGIVRGGFQETQYF.

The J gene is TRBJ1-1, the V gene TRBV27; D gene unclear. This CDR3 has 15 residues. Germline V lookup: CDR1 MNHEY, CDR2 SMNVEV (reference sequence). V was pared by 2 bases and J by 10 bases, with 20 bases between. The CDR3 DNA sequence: TGTGCCAGCAGTTTAAGAAGGGAGCCCATGAATGGAGCTTTCTTT. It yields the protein CASSLRREPMNGAFF.

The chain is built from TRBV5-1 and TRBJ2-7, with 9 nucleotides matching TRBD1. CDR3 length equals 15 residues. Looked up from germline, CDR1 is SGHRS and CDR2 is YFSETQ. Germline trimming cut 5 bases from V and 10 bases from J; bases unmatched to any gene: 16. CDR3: CASSQPGQGYGGQYF. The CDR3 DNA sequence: TGCGCCAGCAGTCAACCTGGACAGGGGTATGGCGGACAGTACTTC.

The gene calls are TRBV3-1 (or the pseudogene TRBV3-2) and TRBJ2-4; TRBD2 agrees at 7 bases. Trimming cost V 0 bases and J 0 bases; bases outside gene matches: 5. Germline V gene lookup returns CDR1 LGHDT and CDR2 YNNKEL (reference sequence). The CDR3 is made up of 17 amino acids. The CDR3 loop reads CASSQDFAGVAKNIQYF. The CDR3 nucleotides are TGTGCCAGCAGCCAAGATTTTGCGGGGGTAGCCAAAAACATTCAGTACTTC.

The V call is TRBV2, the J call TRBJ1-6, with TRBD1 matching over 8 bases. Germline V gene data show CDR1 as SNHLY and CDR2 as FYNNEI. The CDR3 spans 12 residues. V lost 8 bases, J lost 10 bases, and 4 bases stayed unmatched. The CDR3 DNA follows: TGTGCCAGCGGGACAGGAGAATCACCCCTCCACTTT. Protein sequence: CASGTGESPLHF.

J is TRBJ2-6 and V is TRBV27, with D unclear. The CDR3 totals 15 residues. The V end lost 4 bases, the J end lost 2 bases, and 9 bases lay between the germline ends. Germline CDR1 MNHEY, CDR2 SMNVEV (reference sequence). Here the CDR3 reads CASSSAGAGANVLTF. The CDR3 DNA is TGTGCCAGCAGTTCCGCCGGAGCTGGGGCCAACGTCCTGACTTTC.

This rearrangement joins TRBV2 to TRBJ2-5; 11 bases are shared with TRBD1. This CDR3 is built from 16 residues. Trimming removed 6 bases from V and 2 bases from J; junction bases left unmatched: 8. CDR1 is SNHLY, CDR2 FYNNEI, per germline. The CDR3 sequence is CASRGGTGGGQETQYF. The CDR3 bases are TGTGCCAGCAGAGGCGGGACAGGGGGTGGACAAGAGACCCAGTACTTC. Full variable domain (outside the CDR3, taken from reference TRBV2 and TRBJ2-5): EPEVTQTPSHQVTQMGQEVILRCVPISNHLYFYWYRQILGQKVEFLVSFYNNEISEKSEIFDDQFSVERPDGSNFTLKIRSTKLEDSAMYFCASRGGTGGGQETQYFGPGTRLLVL.

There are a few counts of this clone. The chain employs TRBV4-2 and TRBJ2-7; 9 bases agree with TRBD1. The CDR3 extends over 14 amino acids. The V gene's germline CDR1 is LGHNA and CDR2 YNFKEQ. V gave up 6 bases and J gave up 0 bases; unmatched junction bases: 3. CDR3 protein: CASSGQGSSYEQYF. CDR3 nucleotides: TGTGCCAGCAGTGGACAGGGGAGCTCCTACGAGCAGTACTTC.

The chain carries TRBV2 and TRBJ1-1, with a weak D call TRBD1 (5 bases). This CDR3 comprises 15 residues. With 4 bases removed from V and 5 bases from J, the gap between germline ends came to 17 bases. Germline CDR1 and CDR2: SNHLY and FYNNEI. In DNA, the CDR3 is TGTGCCAGCAGTGTGAACAGGCTAGGAGGGACTGAAGCTTTCTTT. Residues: CASSVNRLGGTEAFF.

The CDR3, as DNA: TGTGCCACCAGCAGAGCCCCCAGCGGGGGCCATCAGCCCCAGCATTTT. Encoded protein: CATSRAPSGGHQPQHF. This sequence joins TRBV15 and TRBJ1-5; TRBD1 might be the D (6 bases). The CDR3 has 16 amino acids. Germline CDR1 and CDR2: LNHNV and YYDKDF (reference sequence). The V gene lost 1 base and the J gene lost 5 bases, with 15 bases spanning the gap.

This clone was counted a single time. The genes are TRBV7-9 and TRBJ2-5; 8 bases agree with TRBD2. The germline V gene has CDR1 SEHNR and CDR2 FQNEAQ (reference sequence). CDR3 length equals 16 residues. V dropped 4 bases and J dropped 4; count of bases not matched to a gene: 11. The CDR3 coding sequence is TGTGCCAGCAGCTCGAGCCGGGGACTAGGCGGAGAGACCCAGTACTTC. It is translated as CASSSSRGLGGETQYF.

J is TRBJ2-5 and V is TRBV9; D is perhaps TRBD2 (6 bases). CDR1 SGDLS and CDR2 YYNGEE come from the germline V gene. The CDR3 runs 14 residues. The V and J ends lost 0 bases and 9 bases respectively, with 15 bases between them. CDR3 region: CASSVEAGRGAQYF. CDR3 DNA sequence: TGTGCCAGCAGCGTAGAAGCGGGCCGAGGGGCCCAGTACTTC. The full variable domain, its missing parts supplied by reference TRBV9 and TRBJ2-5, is DSGVTQTPKHLITATGQRVTLRCSPRSGDLSVYWYQQSLDQGLQFLIQYYNGEERAKGNILERFSAQQFPDLHSELNLSSLELGDSALYFCASSVEAGRGAQYFGPGTRLLVL.

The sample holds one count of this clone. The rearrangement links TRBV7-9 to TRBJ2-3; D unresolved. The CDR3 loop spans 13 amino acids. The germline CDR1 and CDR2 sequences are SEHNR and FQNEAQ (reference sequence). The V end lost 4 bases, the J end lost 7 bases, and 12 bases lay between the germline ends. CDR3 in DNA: TGTGCCAGCAGCTCGAACCTACCGCATACGCAGTATTTT. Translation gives CASSSNLPHTQYF.

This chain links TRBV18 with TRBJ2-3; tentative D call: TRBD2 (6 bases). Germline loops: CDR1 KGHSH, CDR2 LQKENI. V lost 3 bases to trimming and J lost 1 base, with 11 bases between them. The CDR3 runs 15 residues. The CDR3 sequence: CASSPVAARTDTQYF. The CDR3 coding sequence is TGTGCCAGCTCACCGGTAGCGGCACGCACAGATACGCAGTATTTT.

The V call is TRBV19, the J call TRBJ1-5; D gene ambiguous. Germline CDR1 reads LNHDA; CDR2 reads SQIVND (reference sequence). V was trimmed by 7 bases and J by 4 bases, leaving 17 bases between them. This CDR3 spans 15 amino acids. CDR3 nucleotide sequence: TGTGCCAGTACGCCCTACAGAGGGAAAAATCAGCCCCAGCATTTT. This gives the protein CASTPYRGKNQPQHF.

CDR3 nucleotide sequence: TGTGCCAGCAGCAGTAGAGGCGGCAGCACAGATACGCAGTATTTT. Encoded protein: CASSSRGGSTDTQYF. The chain links TRBV11-3 to TRBJ2-3; D call uncertain. The germline gives CDR1 SGHNT, CDR2 YENEEA. The V end was cut by 5 bases, the J end by 0 bases, with 12 bases between. The CDR3 runs to 15 residues.

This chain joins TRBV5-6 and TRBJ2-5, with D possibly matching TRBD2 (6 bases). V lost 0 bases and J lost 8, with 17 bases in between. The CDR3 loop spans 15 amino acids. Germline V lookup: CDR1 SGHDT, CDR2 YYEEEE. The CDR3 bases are TGTGCCAGCAGCTTGGGACATGGAGGGGTCCCTACCCAGTACTTC. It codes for CASSLGHGGVPTQYF.

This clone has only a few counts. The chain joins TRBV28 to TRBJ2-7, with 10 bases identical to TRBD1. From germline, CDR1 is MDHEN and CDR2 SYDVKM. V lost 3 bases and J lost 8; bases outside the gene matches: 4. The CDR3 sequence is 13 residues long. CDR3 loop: CASSLRDRGQQYF. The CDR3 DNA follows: TGTGCCAGCAGTTTGAGGGACAGGGGTCAGCAGTACTTC.

The CDR3 is CASIAQGKYRNTIYF. CDR3 bases: TGTGCCAGCATTGCACAGGGGAAGTATAGAAACACCATATATTTT. The V and J genes are TRBV6-8 and TRBJ1-3, with 7 bases lining up with TRBD1. The CDR3 has 15 residues. V gave up 7 bases and J gave up 5 bases; unmatched junction bases: 11. The germline V gene has CDR1 MNHGY and CDR2 SAAAGT.

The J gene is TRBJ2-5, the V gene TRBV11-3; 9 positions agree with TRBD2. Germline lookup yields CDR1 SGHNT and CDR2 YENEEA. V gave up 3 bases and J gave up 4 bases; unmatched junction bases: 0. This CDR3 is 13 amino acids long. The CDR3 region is CASSLREGETQYF. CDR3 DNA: TGTGCCAGCAGCTTGCGGGAGGGAGAGACCCAGTACTTC. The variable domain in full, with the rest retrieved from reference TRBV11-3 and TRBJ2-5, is EAGVVQSPRYKIIEKKQPVAFWCNPISGHNTLYWYLQNLGQGPELLIRYENEEAVDDSQLPKDRFSAERLKGVDSTLKIQPAELGDSAVYLCASSLREGETQYFGPGTRLLVL.

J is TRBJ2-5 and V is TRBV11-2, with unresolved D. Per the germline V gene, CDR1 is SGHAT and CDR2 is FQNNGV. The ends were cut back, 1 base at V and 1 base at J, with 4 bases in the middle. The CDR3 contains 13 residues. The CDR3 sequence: CASSLGAQETQYF. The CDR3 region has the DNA TGTGCCAGCAGCTTAGGGGCCCAAGAGACCCAGTACTTC. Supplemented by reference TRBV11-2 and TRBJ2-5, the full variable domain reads EAGVAQSPRYKIIEKRQSVAFWCNPISGHATLYWYQQILGQGPKLLIQFQNNGVVDDSQLPKDRFSAERLKGVDSTLKIQPAKLEDSAVYLCASSLGAQETQYFGPGTRLLVL.

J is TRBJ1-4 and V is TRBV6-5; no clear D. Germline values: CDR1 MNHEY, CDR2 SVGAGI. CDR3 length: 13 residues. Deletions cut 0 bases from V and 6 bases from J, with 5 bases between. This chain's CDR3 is CASSYSLYEKLFF. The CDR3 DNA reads TGTGCCAGCAGTTACTCCCTGTATGAAAAACTGTTTTTT.

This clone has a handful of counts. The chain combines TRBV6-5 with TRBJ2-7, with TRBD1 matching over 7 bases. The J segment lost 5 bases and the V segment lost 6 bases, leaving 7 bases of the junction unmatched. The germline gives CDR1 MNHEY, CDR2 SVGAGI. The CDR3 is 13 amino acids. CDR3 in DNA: TGTGCCAGCAGCTCCCTGACAGGGAACGAGCAGTACTTC. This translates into CASSSLTGNEQYF.

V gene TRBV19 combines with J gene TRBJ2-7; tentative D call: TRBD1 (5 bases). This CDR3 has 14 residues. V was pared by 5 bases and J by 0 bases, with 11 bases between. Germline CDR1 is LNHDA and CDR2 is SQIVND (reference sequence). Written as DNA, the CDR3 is TGTGCCAGTAGTCCCGCCAGGGCCTCCTACGAGCAGTACTTC. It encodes CASSPARASYEQYF. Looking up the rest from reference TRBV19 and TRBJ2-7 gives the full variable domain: DGGITQSPKYLFRKEGQNVTLSCEQNLNHDAMYWYRQDPGQGLRLIYYSQIVNDFQKGDIAEGYSVSREKKESFPLTVTSAQKNPTAFYLCASSPARASYEQYFGPGTRLTVT.

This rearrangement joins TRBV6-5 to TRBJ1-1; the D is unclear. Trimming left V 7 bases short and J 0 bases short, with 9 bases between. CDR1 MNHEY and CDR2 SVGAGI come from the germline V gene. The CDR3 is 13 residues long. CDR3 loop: CASKLLVNTEAFF. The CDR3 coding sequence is TGTGCCAGCAAACTACTCGTGAACACTGAAGCTTTCTTT.

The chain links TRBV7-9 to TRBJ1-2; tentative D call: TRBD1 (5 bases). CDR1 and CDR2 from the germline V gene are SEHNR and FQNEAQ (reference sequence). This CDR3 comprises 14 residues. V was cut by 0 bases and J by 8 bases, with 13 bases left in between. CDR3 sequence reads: CASSLAGQGGGYTF. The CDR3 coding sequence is TGTGCCAGCAGCTTAGCAGGGCAGGGTGGCGGCTACACCTTC.